The rows below give T cell receptor beta chains drawn from one sample of a study of blood T cell repertoires in COVID-19. Method: immunoSEQ multiplex PCR; TCRdb's copy keeps in-frame clones and lacks some. Of approximately 220,000 clones detected, 75% to 85% appear once; the ten largest clones hold 6% to 7.5%. Sequenced: PBMCs or T cells enriched from blood (not recorded which). These receptors were taken from a woman aged 40 to 50 with acute COVID-19. Both conserved end residues are part of each CDR3. Each record gives: clone size, J gene, V gene, D gene, CDR3 protein, CDR3 DNA. D genes are given only for firm matches. The listing skips clone size in some rows; elsewhere it reads once, few, many or a size class.

clone size: few
J gene: TRBJ2-7
V gene: TRBV7-9
D gene: TRBD1
CDR3 protein: CASSPSRTGGHEQYF
CDR3 DNA: TGTGCCAGCAGCCCATCCCGGACAGGGGGCCACGAGCAGTACTTC

clone size: NA
J gene: TRBJ2-1
V gene: TRBV11-3
D gene: TRBD1
CDR3 protein: CASSEGTGTEQFF
CDR3 DNA: TGTGCCAGCAGCGAGGGGACAGGCACTGAGCAGTTCTTC

clone size: NA
J gene: TRBJ2-1
V gene: TRBV7-9
D gene: TRBD2
CDR3 protein: CASSSGWTSSREQFF
CDR3 DNA: TGTGCCAGCAGCTCCGGCTGGACTAGCAGCCGTGAGCAGTTCTTC

clone size: NA
J gene: TRBJ1-5
V gene: TRBV7-2
D gene: NA
CDR3 protein: CASSSSRGNQPQHF
CDR3 DNA: TGTGCCAGCAGCTCCTCCAGGGGCAATCAGCCCCAGCATTTT

clone size: NA
J gene: TRBJ2-1
V gene: TRBV9
D gene: TRBD2
CDR3 protein: CASTSGGGNEQFF
CDR3 DNA: TGTGCCAGCACTAGCGGGGGCGGAAATGAGCAGTTCTTC

clone size: NA
J gene: TRBJ1-2
V gene: TRBV6-5
D gene: NA
CDR3 protein: CASSYVTGRGDYGYTF
CDR3 DNA: TGTGCCAGCAGTTACGTCACAGGGAGAGGGGACTATGGCTACACCTTC

clone size: few
J gene: TRBJ1-2
V gene: TRBV11-2
D gene: NA
CDR3 protein: CASSLGANYGYTF
CDR3 DNA: TGTGCCAGCAGCTTAGGAGCTAACTATGGCTACACCTTC

clone size: NA
J gene: TRBJ1-1
V gene: TRBV12-3/TRBV12-4
D gene: TRBD1
CDR3 protein: CASSQGTVAFF
CDR3 DNA: TGTGCCAGCAGCCAGGGGACAGTAGCTTTCTTT

clone size: NA
J gene: TRBJ2-5
V gene: TRBV6-5
D gene: TRBD2
CDR3 protein: CASSYRSGRGQETQYF
CDR3 DNA: TGTGCCAGCAGTTACAGAAGCGGGAGGGGTCAAGAGACCCAGTACTTC

clone size: NA
J gene: TRBJ2-7
V gene: TRBV9
D gene: NA
CDR3 protein: CASSDGSSYEQYF
CDR3 DNA: TGTGCCAGCAGTGACGGGTCATCCTACGAGCAGTACTTC

clone size: once
J gene: TRBJ2-1
V gene: TRBV5-4
D gene: TRBD1
CDR3 protein: CASSRTGGNWYNEQFF
CDR3 DNA: TGTGCCAGCAGCCGGACAGGGGGAAACTGGTACAATGAGCAGTTCTTC

clone size: few
J gene: TRBJ1-1
V gene: TRBV5-4
D gene: NA
CDR3 protein: CASSLTGTEAFF
CDR3 DNA: TGTGCCAGCAGCTTGACCGGGACAGAAGCTTTCTTT

clone size: NA
J gene: TRBJ1-1
V gene: TRBV9
D gene: NA
CDR3 protein: CASSVVRDSTGNTEAFF
CDR3 DNA: TGTGCCAGCAGCGTAGTCCGAGATTCGACAGGGAACACTGAAGCTTTCTTT

clone size: NA
J gene: TRBJ1-3
V gene: TRBV6-6
D gene: NA
CDR3 protein: CASRPNRVGNTIYF
CDR3 DNA: TGTGCCAGCAGACCCAACAGGGTTGGAAACACCATATATTTT

clone size: few
J gene: TRBJ2-7
V gene: TRBV29-1
D gene: TRBD1
CDR3 protein: CSVATGRGYEQYF
CDR3 DNA: TGCAGCGTTGCGACAGGGAGAGGCTACGAGCAGTACTTC

clone size: NA
J gene: TRBJ1-5
V gene: TRBV2
D gene: TRBD1
CDR3 protein: CASSEDRYSNQPQHF
CDR3 DNA: TGTGCCAGCAGTGAGGACAGGTATAGCAATCAGCCCCAGCATTTT

clone size: NA
J gene: TRBJ2-1
V gene: TRBV18
D gene: TRBD2
CDR3 protein: CASSPPSGGVYNEQFF
CDR3 DNA: TGTGCCAGCTCACCACCTAGCGGGGGCGTCTACAATGAGCAGTTCTTC

clone size: NA
J gene: TRBJ1-1
V gene: TRBV7-9
D gene: TRBD1
CDR3 protein: CASSFDINNRGPTTEAFF
CDR3 DNA: TGTGCCAGCAGCTTCGATATAAATAACAGGGGGCCTACCACTGAAGCTTTCTTT

clone size: NA
J gene: TRBJ1-2
V gene: TRBV11-3
D gene: TRBD1
CDR3 protein: CASSHRDRGHGYTF
CDR3 DNA: TGTGCCAGCAGCCACCGGGACAGGGGGCACGGCTACACCTTC

clone size: NA
J gene: TRBJ2-7
V gene: TRBV19
D gene: TRBD2
CDR3 protein: CASRIGGSSYEQYF
CDR3 DNA: TGTGCCAGTAGGATCGGGGGGTCCTCCTACGAGCAGTACTTC

clone size: NA
J gene: TRBJ1-1
V gene: TRBV11-2
D gene: TRBD1
CDR3 protein: CASSLDRDTEAFF
CDR3 DNA: TGTGCCAGCAGCTTGGACAGGGACACTGAAGCTTTCTTT

clone size: NA
J gene: TRBJ2-7
V gene: TRBV27
D gene: NA
CDR3 protein: CASSYRQSHEQYF
CDR3 DNA: TGTGCCAGCAGTTACCGACAGAGCCACGAGCAGTACTTC

clone size: NA
J gene: TRBJ1-5
V gene: TRBV28
D gene: TRBD1
CDR3 protein: CASTQTGRGRRQPQHF
CDR3 DNA: TGTGCCAGCACTCAAACCGGCAGGGGGCGCAGACAGCCCCAGCATTTT

clone size: NA
J gene: TRBJ1-4
V gene: TRBV11-3
D gene: TRBD1
CDR3 protein: CASSLDRRGLEKLFF
CDR3 DNA: TGTGCCAGCAGCTTAGATCGCAGGGGGCTTGAAAAACTGTTTTTT

clone size: NA
J gene: TRBJ1-1
V gene: TRBV30
D gene: NA
CDR3 protein: CAWATVNYEAFF
CDR3 DNA: TGTGCCTGGGCGACAGTTAACTATGAAGCTTTCTTT